Listed below are T cell receptor beta chains from one sample, sequenced in a study of shared clonotypes between healthy human individuals. Measured with immunoSEQ multiplex PCR; TCRdb has only the in-frame clones, and not every one. The table lists hundreds of thousands of clones, about 96% of them singletons, with 0.25% to 0.35% in the top ten. The sequencing input was memory CD8+ T cells sorted from blood. These receptors were taken from a man aged 25-45 years in good health. CDR3s include the opening cysteine and the closing phenylalanine or tryptophan. Each record gives: V gene, clone size, J gene, D gene, CDR3 DNA, CDR3 protein. D genes are given only for firm matches. Expanded clones get a size class; other rows say once, few or many, or leave the size out.

TRBV2	once	TRBJ2-7	TRBD1	TGTGCCAGCAGCGAAGGACAGGGGTATTTCTACGAGCAGTACTTC	CASSEGQGYFYEQYF
TRBV9	NA	TRBJ1-1	NA	TGTGCCAGCAGCGTCGCCGATATAAACACTGAAGCTTTCTTT	CASSVADINTEAFF
TRBV5-4	NA	TRBJ2-3	TRBD1	TGTGCCAGCAGCTTGCATCAGGGGGTGGGAGATACGCAGTATTTT	CASSLHQGVGDTQYF
TRBV27	once	TRBJ2-1	TRBD2	TGTGCCAGCAGTTCGAGACTAGCGGGAGGCAAGAGCTCCTACAATGAGCAGTTCTTC	CASSSRLAGGKSSYNEQFF
TRBV20-1	once	TRBJ2-5	NA	TGCAGTGCTGGCCTAACAGAGACCCAGTACTTC	CSAGLTETQYF
TRBV2	NA	TRBJ1-2	NA	TGTGCCAGCACTATGGAAGCTTTCTATGGCTACACCTTC	CASTMEAFYGYTF
TRBV28	NA	TRBJ2-2	NA	TGTGCCAGCAGTTTAGAAGGCGGTCCCGGGGAGCTGTTTTTT	CASSLEGGPGELFF
TRBV10-1	NA	TRBJ2-1	TRBD2	TGCGCCAGCAGTGAGTCGGCTAGCGGATACAATGAGCAGTTCTTC	CASSESASGYNEQFF
TRBV7-9	NA	TRBJ2-7	NA	TGTGCCAGCAGCCAAACAGGTTACGAGCAGTACTTC	CASSQTGYEQYF
TRBV6-1	NA	TRBJ2-1	TRBD2	TGTGCCAGCAGTTTGACTAGCGGGAGGGCCAATGAGCAGTTCTTC	CASSLTSGRANEQFF
TRBV4-2	NA	TRBJ2-2	TRBD2	TGTGCCAGCAGCCAAGATCCCCAGCGGGAGTTCGGGGAGCTGTTTTTT	CASSQDPQREFGELFF
TRBV28	NA	TRBJ2-7	NA	TGTGCCACCTTAAGCGGCTCCTCCTACGAGCAGTACTTC	CATLSGSSYEQYF
TRBV10-2	NA	TRBJ1-6	NA	TGCGCCAGCAGTGAGTCAGGGAATTCACCCCTCCACTTT	CASSESGNSPLHF
TRBV15	NA	TRBJ1-5	NA	TGTGCCACCAGCAGAGCCAGGGATAACAATCAGCCCCAGCATTTT	CATSRARDNNQPQHF
TRBV28	NA	TRBJ2-5	NA	TGTGCCAGCAGTTTAGGGGGCGCCGAGACCCAGTACTTC	CASSLGGAETQYF
TRBV7-2	NA	TRBJ1-2	NA	TGTGCCAGCAGCTTAGGCCCGAATGACTATGGCTACACCTTC	CASSLGPNDYGYTF
TRBV28	once	TRBJ1-2	TRBD1	TGTGCCAGCAGTCTTCTACAGGGGGGCTACACCTTC	CASSLLQGGYTF
TRBV27	NA	TRBJ1-2	NA	TGTGCCAGCAGTCCGCGGACGGGTTACGTTAGCTACACCTTC	CASSPRTGYVSYTF
TRBV6-1	NA	TRBJ1-5	TRBD1	TGTGCCAGCAGTGCCGGGACAGGGCTTTATAGCAATCAGCCCCAGCATTTT	CASSAGTGLYSNQPQHF
TRBV4-2	once	TRBJ2-7	NA	TGTGCCAGCAGCCTTTCCAAGGGAGGGGGGGCCGAGCAGTACTTC	CASSLSKGGGAEQYF
TRBV29-1	NA	TRBJ2-7	NA	TGCAGCGTTGAGGACAGCTACGAGCAGTACTTC	CSVEDSYEQYF
TRBV19	once	TRBJ2-7	NA	TGTGCCAGTAGTAACACCTACGAGCAGTACTTC	CASSNTYEQYF
TRBV11-2	NA	TRBJ2-3	NA	TGTGCCAGCAGCTCCTACTACTTGGCTACGCAGTATTTT	CASSSYYLATQYF
TRBV10-3	NA	TRBJ2-7	NA	TGTGCCATCAGTGAGGGCCAGGGGAGCTACGAGCAGTACTTC	CAISEGQGSYEQYF
TRBV7-2	NA	TRBJ2-4	TRBD2	TGTGCCAGCAGCTCTGTAGCGGGAGCCAAAAACATTCAGTACTTC	CASSSVAGAKNIQYF
TRBV10-3	NA	TRBJ2-7	TRBD1	TGTGCCATCAGTGGTACAGGGGACTACGAGCAGTACTTC	CAISGTGDYEQYF
TRBV2	NA	TRBJ2-1	TRBD2	TGTGCCGACAATAGCGGGAAATACAATGAGCAGTTCTTC	CADNSGKYNEQFF
TRBV30	NA	TRBJ2-6	NA	TGTGCCTGGAGTGGGTTTTCTGGGGCCAACGTCCTGACTTTC	CAWSGFSGANVLTF
TRBV6-5	NA	TRBJ1-1	NA	TGTGCCAGCAGTTACTCCCCACGGACCCCCTGGGGTAAAGCTTTCTTT	CASSYSPRTPWGKAFF
TRBV18	NA	TRBJ1-5	NA	TGTGCCAGCTCACCGGAAAGAGGCAATCAGCCCCAGCATTTT	CASSPERGNQPQHF
TRBV27	NA	TRBJ2-7	TRBD2	TGTGCCAGCCACGCGTATCCTCTGAGCGGGAGGGTCTCCTACGAGCAGTACTTC	CASHAYPLSGRVSYEQYF
TRBV28	NA	TRBJ2-1	NA	TGTGCCAGCGGGGATTACAATGAGCAGTTCTTC	CASGDYNEQFF
TRBV19	NA	TRBJ2-2	NA	TGTGCCAGTAGGGTGGGGCCAGCCGCCGGGGAGCTGTTTTTT	CASRVGPAAGELFF
TRBV29-1	NA	TRBJ2-5	TRBD2	TGCAGCGTCGCGGGACTAGCTGAGACCCAGTACTTC	CSVAGLAETQYF
TRBV4-2	NA	TRBJ2-5	TRBD2	TGTGCCAGCAGCCAAGGACTAGCGGGAGAGACCCAGTACTTC	CASSQGLAGETQYF
TRBV5-1	NA	TRBJ2-1	NA	TGCGCCAGCAGCTTGGGAAATGAGCAGTTCTTC	CASSLGNEQFF
TRBV25-1	NA	TRBJ2-1	NA	TGTGCCAGCAGTGAAAACTGGGGGTCAAGCTTCTACAATGAGCAGTTCTTC	CASSENWGSSFYNEQFF
TRBV11-2	NA	TRBJ2-7	NA	TGTGCCAGCAGCTTAGCGACAGCGTACGAGCAGTACTTC	CASSLATAYEQYF
TRBV9	NA	TRBJ1-3	NA	TGTGCCAGCAGCGTAGGGACAACTGGAAACACCATATATTTT	CASSVGTTGNTIYF
TRBV6-5	NA	TRBJ1-4	NA	TGTGCCAGCAGTTACGGGGGTGTGGCGACTAATGAAAAACTGTTTTTT	CASSYGGVATNEKLFF
TRBV6-4	NA	TRBJ2-1	NA	TGTGCCAGCAGTGACCGACAGAGCTCCTACAATGAGCAGTTCTTC	CASSDRQSSYNEQFF
TRBV5-5	NA	TRBJ2-3	NA	TGTGCCAGCAGAATCAGCGGAGTCACAGATACGCAGTATTTT	CASRISGVTDTQYF
TRBV5-1	NA	TRBJ2-1	NA	TGCGCCAGCAGCTTGAAACTTGCCCTTTTAAATGAGCAGTTCTTC	CASSLKLALLNEQFF
TRBV30	NA	TRBJ2-2	TRBD2	TGTGCCTGGAGACTAGCGGGAAGCACCGGGGAGCTGTTTTTT	CAWRLAGSTGELFF
TRBV28	NA	TRBJ2-1	NA	TGTGCCAGCAGTTTATTATACAATGAGCAGTTCTTC	CASSLLYNEQFF
TRBV20-1	NA	TRBJ2-1	NA	TGCAGTGCTAGATACTACAATGAGCAGTTCTTC	CSARYYNEQFF
TRBV6-5	NA	TRBJ2-3	TRBD1	TGTGCCAGCAGTCGGACAGGGCGCACAGATACGCAGTATTTT	CASSRTGRTDTQYF
TRBV7-8	NA	TRBJ1-1	TRBD1	TGTGCCAGCAGCTACCAGACAGGGATGATGAACACTGAAGCTTTCTTT	CASSYQTGMMNTEAFF
TRBV11-2	NA	TRBJ2-1	NA	TGTGCCAGCAGCTCCCCCCGGAAGGTGATTGGTGAGCAGTTCTTC	CASSSPRKVIGEQFF
TRBV30	NA	TRBJ1-6	NA	TGTGCCTGGAGGCAGGGGCAGAGAAATTCACCCCTCCACTTT	CAWRQGQRNSPLHF